Here is one T cell receptor (beta chain) with its context. MiXCR, applied by TCRdb to the RT-PCR reads, yields one record per CDR3 protein. The sample records about 700,000 distinct CDR3 sequences, over 12% being singletons. The CDR3 covers 13 residues. With 7 bases removed from V and 4 bases from J, the gap between germline ends came to 13 bases. Per germline, CDR1 ENHRY and CDR2 SYGVKD. This sequence was found in a female donor in good health, serving as a healthy control. The chain carries TRBV10-3 and TRBJ1-2; the D gene is possibly TRBD1 (6 bases). Sequencing was performed on memory CD4+ T cells from blood. CDR3 loop: CAINLQGSYGYTF. For the CDR3, the DNA is TGTGCCATCAACCTACAGGGATCCTATGGCTACACCTTC.